Below are 10 T cell receptor beta chains sequenced from a single sample in a study of T cells after yellow fever vaccination. TCRdb called the 5' RACE reads again in MiXCR, with one record for every CDR3 protein. The sample consists of hundreds of thousands of distinct CDR3 sequences, around 3.6% of them appearing once. The sample was PBMCs, taken on the day of the yellow fever booster vaccination. These receptors all come from a man younger than 30 who received the YFV17D yellow fever vaccine.

The sample holds a few counts of this clonotype. The chain is built from TRBV6-9 and TRBJ2-2, with D maybe TRBD1 (6 bases). The CDR3 has 18 amino acids. V was cut by 4 bases and J by 2 bases, with 20 bases left in between. Germline CDR1 is MNHGY and CDR2 is SVAAGI. The CDR3 DNA is TGTGCCAGCAGTTGCCGCCCCCAGGGGTCGCGAAACACCGGGGAGCTGTTTTTT. Amino acids: CASSCRPQGSRNTGELFF.

This clonotype was counted many times. The gene calls are TRBV12-3 or TRBV12-4 and TRBJ1-3; 8 positions match TRBD1. There are 17 residues in the CDR3. J gave up 2 bases and V 5 bases, and 11 bases lay outside the gene matches. Here the CDR3 reads CASSPGLYRGAGNTIYF. The CDR3 nucleotides are TGTGCCAGCAGTCCCGGGCTTTACAGGGGGGCTGGAAACACCATATATTTT.

The CDR3: CASSQPLAKNIQYF. The DNA of the CDR3 is TGCGCCAGCAGCCAGCCCCTAGCCAAAAACATTCAGTACTTC. The chain has TRBV4-1 and TRBJ2-4; no clear D. The CDR3 covers 14 residues. Germline CDR1 and CDR2: MGHRA and YSYEKL. Trimming removed 3 bases from V and 0 bases from J, with 6 bases in between.

This sequence joins TRBV7-9 and TRBJ1-1; TRBD1 matches at 7 bases. This CDR3 is 15 amino acids long. The germline V gene has CDR1 SEHNR and CDR2 FQNEAQ (reference sequence). V trimming: 2 bases; J trimming: 2 bases; junction bases outside the gene matches: 5. CDR3 sequence (DNA): TGTGCCAGCAGCTTATCTCTAGGGGGCAACACTGAAGCTTTCTTT. This codes for CASSLSLGGNTEAFF.

At least ten counts were recorded for this clonotype. The chain has TRBV5-1 and TRBJ2-5, with 7 bases matching TRBD1. In germline, CDR1 is SGHRS, CDR2 YFSETQ. The CDR3 consists of 15 residues. V lost 6 bases, J lost 5 bases, and 13 bases stayed unmatched. CDR3 residues: CASNLRQGLGETQYF. CDR3 nucleotides: TGCGCCAGCAACCTAAGACAGGGTTTAGGGGAGACCCAGTACTTC. The whole variable domain, remainder taken from reference TRBV5-1 and TRBJ2-5, is KAGVTQTPRYLIKTRGQQVTLSCSPISGHRSVSWYQQTPGQGLQFLFEYFSETQRNKGNFPGRFSGRQFSNSRSEMNVSTLELGDSALYLCASNLRQGLGETQYFGPGTRLLVL.

At least ten counts were recorded for this clonotype. The V gene is TRBV4-3, the J gene TRBJ2-5; D is perhaps TRBD2 (6 bases). Looked up from germline, CDR1 is LGHNA and CDR2 is YSLEER. Trimming removed 2 bases at V and 2 bases at J, with 9 bases between. This CDR3 has 14 amino acids. In DNA form, the CDR3 reads TGCGCCAGCAGCCAATCAGGGACTCAAGAGACCCAGTACTTC. Its translation: CASSQSGTQETQYF.

This clonotype appeared many times. The chain is built from TRBV7-2 and TRBJ2-5; TRBD2 matches 8 bases. Germline CDR1 SGHTA, CDR2 FQGNSA. The CDR3 extends over 17 amino acids. The trim removed 5 bases at V and 3 bases at J, leaving 14 bases unmatched. The CDR3 bases are TGTGCCAGCAGCAAGTCTTCGGGACTAGGGACGAAAGAGACCCAGTACTTC. It specifies CASSKSSGLGTKETQYF.

This clonotype was picked up a small number of times. The V and J genes are TRBV12-3 or TRBV12-4 and TRBJ2-7; maybe TRBD2 (6 bases). Trimming took 2 bases from V and 6 from J, leaving 14 bases between them. The CDR3 length is 14 residues. The CDR3 protein is CASSLTALGGEQYV. The CDR3 DNA sequence: TGTGCCAGCAGTTTAACCGCTCTGGGGGGCGAGCAGTACGTC.

The chain recombines TRBV12-3 or TRBV12-4 with TRBJ2-7; TRBD1 matches at 8 bases. CDR3 length: 16 amino acids. J gave up 1 base and V 5 bases, and 10 bases lay outside the gene matches. The CDR3 loop is CASSVGQGLSSYEQYF. CDR3 nucleotides: TGTGCCAGCAGTGTAGGACAGGGTTTGAGTTCCTACGAGCAGTACTTC.

V and J are TRBV5-4 and TRBJ2-5; 10 bases map to TRBD2. CDR1 is SGHNT and CDR2 is YYREEE in the germline V gene (reference sequence). V lost 3 bases, J lost 1 base, and 3 bases stayed unmatched. The CDR3 loop spans 15 amino acids. DNA for the CDR3: TGTGCCAGCAGCTCACCTAGCGGGGGCCAAGAGACCCAGTACTTC. This translates into CASSSPSGGQETQYF.